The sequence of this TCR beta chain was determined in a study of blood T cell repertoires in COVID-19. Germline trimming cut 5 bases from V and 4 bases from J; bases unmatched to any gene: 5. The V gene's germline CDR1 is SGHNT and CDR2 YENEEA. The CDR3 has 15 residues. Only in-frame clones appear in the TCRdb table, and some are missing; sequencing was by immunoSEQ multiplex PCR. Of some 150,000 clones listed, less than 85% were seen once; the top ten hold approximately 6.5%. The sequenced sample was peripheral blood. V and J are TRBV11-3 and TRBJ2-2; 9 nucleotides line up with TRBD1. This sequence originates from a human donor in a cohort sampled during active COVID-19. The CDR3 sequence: CASSPTGGFTGELFF. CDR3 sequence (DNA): TGTGCCAGCAGCCCCACAGGGGGCTTCACCGGGGAGCTGTTTTTT.